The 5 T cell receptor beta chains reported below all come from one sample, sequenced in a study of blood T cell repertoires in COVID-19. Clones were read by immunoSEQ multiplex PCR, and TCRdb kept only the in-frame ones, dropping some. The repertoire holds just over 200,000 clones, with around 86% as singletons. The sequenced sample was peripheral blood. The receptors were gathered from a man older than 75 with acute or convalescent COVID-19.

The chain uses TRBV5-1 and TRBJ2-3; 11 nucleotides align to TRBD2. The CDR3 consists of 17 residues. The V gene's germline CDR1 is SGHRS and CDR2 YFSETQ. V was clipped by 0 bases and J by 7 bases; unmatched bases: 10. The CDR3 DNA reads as TGCGCCAGCAGCTTGGGTCCGGGACTAGCGGAAGCAAATACGCAGTATTTT. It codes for CASSLGPGLAEANTQYF. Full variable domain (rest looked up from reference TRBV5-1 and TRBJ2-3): KAGVTQTPRYLIKTRGQQVTLSCSPISGHRSVSWYQQTPGQGLQFLFEYFSETQRNKGNFPGRFSGRQFSNSRSEMNVSTLELGDSALYLCASSLGPGLAEANTQYFGPGTRLTVL.

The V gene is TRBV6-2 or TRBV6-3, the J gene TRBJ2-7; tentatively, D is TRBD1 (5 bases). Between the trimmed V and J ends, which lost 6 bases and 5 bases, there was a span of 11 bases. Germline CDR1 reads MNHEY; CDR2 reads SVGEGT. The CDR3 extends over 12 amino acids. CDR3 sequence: CASSLDSNEQYV. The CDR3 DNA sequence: TGTGCCAGCAGCCTCGACAGTAACGAGCAGTACGTC.

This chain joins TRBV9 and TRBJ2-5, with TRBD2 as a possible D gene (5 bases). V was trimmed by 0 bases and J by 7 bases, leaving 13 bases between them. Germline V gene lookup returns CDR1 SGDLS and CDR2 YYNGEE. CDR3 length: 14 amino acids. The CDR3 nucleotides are TGTGCCAGCAGCGTAGTTGCGGAGGCGGCGACCCAGTACTTC. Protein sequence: CASSVVAEAATQYF.

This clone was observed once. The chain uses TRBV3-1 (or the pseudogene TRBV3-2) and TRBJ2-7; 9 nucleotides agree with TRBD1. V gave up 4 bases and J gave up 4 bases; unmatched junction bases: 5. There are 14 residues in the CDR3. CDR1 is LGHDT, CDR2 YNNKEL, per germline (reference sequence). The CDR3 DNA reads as TGTGCCAGCAGCCGGGACAGGGATGCATACGAGCAGTACTTC. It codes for CASSRDRDAYEQYF.

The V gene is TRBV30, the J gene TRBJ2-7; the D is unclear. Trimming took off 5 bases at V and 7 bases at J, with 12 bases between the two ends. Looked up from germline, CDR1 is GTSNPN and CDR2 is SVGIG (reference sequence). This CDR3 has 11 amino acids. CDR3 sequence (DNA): TGTGCCTGGCCTATTTTCCTTGAGCAGTACGTC. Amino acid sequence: CAWPIFLEQYV.